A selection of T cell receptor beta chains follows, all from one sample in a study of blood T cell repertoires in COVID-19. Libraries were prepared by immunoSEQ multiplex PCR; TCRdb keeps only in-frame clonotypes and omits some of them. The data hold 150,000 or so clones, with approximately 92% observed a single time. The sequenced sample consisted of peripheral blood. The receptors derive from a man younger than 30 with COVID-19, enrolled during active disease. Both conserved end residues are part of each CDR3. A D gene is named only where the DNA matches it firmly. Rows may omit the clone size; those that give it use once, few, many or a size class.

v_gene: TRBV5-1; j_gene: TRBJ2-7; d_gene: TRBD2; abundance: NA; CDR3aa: CASSLLPTAGLADYEQYF; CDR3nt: TGCGCCAGCAGCTTGTTGCCCACTGCGGGACTAGCGGATTACGAGCAGTACTTC
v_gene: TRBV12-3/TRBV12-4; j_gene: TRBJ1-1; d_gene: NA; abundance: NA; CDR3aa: CASSLPGTEAFF; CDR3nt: TGTGCCAGCAGTTTACCCGGCACTGAAGCTTTCTTT
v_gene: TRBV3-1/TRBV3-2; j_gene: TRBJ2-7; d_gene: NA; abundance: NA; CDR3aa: CASSRGLGEQYF; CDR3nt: TGTGCCAGCAGCCGCGGGCTTGGCGAGCAGTACTTC
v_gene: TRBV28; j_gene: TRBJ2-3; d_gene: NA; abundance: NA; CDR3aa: CASSFRQVTDTQYF; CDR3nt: TGTGCCAGCAGTTTTAGGCAGGTCACAGATACGCAGTATTTT
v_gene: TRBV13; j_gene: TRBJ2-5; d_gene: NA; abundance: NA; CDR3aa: CASSLRGPGGKTQYF; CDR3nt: TGTGCCAGCAGCTTAAGAGGCCCCGGCGGGAAGACCCAGTACTTC
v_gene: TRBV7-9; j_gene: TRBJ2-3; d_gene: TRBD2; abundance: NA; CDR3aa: CASSLSGIWTDTQYF; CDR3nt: TGTGCCAGCAGCCTCAGCGGGATATGGACAGATACGCAGTATTTT
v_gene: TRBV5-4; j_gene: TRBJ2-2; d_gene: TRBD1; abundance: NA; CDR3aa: CASSLEGPWGQANTGELFF; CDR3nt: TGTGCCAGCAGCTTGGAAGGTCCCTGGGGACAGGCGAACACCGGGGAGCTGTTTTTT
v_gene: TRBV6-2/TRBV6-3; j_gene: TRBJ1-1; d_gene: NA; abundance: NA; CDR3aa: CASSYGGYTEAFF; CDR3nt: TGTGCCAGCAGTTACGGCGGATACACTGAAGCTTTCTTT
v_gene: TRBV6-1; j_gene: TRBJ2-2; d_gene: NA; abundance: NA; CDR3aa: CASSEKGWGDTGELFF; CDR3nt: TGTGCCAGCAGTGAAAAAGGGTGGGGAGATACCGGGGAGCTGTTTTTT
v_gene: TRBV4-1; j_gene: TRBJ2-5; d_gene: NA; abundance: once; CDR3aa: CASSQLEVGQETQYF; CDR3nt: TGCGCCAGCAGCCAACTAGAGGTCGGTCAAGAGACCCAGTACTTC
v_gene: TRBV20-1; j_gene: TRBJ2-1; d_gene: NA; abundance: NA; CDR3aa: CSASPIPRAGRTDEQFF; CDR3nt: TGCAGTGCTAGTCCTATCCCCCGTGCGGGGCGCACAGATGAGCAGTTCTTC
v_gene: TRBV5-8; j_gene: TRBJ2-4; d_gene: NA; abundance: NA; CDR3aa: CASSWRGAKNIQYF; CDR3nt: TGTGCCAGCAGCTGGCGGGGCGCCAAAAACATTCAGTACTTC
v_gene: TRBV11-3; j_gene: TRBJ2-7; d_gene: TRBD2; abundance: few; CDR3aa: CASSLLGLAGGYEQYF; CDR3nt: TGTGCCAGCAGCCTATTGGGACTAGCGGGAGGCTACGAGCAGTACTTC
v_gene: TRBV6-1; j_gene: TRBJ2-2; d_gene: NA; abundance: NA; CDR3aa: CASSESPSTGELFF; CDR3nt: TGTGCCAGCAGTGAAAGTCCGAGTACCGGGGAGCTGTTTTTT
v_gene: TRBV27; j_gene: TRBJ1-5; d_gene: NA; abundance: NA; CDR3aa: CASSLRMYSNQPQHF; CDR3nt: TGTGCCAGCAGTTTGCGGATGTATAGCAATCAGCCCCAGCATTTT
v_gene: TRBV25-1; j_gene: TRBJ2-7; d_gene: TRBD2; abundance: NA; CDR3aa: CASNGRSGSGREEQYF; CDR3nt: TGTGCCAGCAATGGGAGGTCCGGTAGCGGGAGGGAAGAGCAGTACTTC
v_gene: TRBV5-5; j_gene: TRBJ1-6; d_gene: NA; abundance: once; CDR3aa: CASSLAARPWINSPLHF; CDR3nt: TGTGCCAGCAGCTTGGCTGCCAGGCCTTGGATTAATTCACCCCTCCACTTT
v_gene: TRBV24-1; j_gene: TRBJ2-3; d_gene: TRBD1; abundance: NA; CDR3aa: CATAGRGTDTQYF; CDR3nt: TGTGCCACCGCCGGCAGGGGGACAGATACGCAGTATTTT
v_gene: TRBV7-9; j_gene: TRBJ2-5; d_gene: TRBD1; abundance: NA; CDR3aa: CASSVTGTGQETQYF; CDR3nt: TGTGCCAGCAGCGTAACCGGGACAGGGCAAGAGACCCAGTACTTC
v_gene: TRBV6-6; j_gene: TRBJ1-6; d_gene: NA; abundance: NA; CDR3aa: CASSYTDPIRNSPLHF; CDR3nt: TGTGCCAGCAGTTACACCGATCCGATCAGAAATTCACCCCTCCACTTT
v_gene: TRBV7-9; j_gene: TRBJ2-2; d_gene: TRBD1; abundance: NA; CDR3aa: CASSLGYRDRENTGELFF; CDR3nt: TGTGCCAGCAGCTTGGGCTACCGGGACAGGGAGAACACCGGGGAGCTGTTTTTT
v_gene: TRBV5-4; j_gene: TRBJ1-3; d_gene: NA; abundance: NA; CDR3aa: CASSLVGGRSGNTIYF; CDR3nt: TGTGCCAGCAGCTTGGTGGGGGGACGCTCTGGAAACACCATATATTTT
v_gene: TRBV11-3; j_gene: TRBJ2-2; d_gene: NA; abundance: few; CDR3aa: CASSSGRRESDTGELFF; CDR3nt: TGTGCCAGCAGCTCAGGGCGGAGGGAGTCGGACACCGGGGAGCTGTTTTTT
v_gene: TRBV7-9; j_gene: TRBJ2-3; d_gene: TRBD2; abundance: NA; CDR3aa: CASSFSLAGTDTQYF; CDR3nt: TGTGCCAGCAGCTTTTCGCTAGCGGGCACAGATACGCAGTATTTT